This entry lists 5 T cell receptor beta chains sequenced from one sample in a study of blood T cells in healthy people across ages. The use of a sample-barcoded 5' primer and a J-beta primer mix characterized a second PCR of about 7 to 12 cycles. From the 5' RACE reads, TCRdb called clonotypes with MiXCR, one entry per CDR3 protein. The table includes 1.6 million or so distinct CDR3 sequences, roughly 32% detected once. Sequences were obtained from blood. These receptors originate from a woman under 40 in good health.

This clonotype has a count of ten or more. The J gene is TRBJ2-7, the V gene TRBV29-1, with a tentative D call TRBD1 (6 bases). V dropped 7 bases and J dropped 1 base, with 11 bases sitting between them. CDR1 and CDR2 (germline): SQVTM, ANQGSEA. The CDR3 length is 12 residues. CDR3 nucleotide sequence: TGCAGCGCAGGACAGAAATCCTACGAGCAGTACTTC. This sequence encodes CSAGQKSYEQYF.

The V gene is TRBV29-1, the J gene TRBJ1-1; D uncertain. Deletions cut 2 bases from V and 0 bases from J, with 10 bases between. Germline assignment: CDR1 SQVTM and CDR2 ANQGSEA. CDR3 length: 14 residues. In DNA, the CDR3 is TGCAGCGTTGAAATTAGATCGATGAACACTGAAGCTTTCTTT. This translates into CSVEIRSMNTEAFF.

In its sample, this clonotype was seen a few times. V gene TRBV20-1 combines with J gene TRBJ2-3; D gene uncertain. CDR1 is DFQATT, CDR2 SNEGSKA, per germline (reference sequence). Trimming took off 2 bases at V and 3 bases at J, with 6 bases between the two ends. This CDR3 comprises 12 residues. The CDR3 reads CSARMVTDTQYF. CDR3 sequence (DNA): TGCAGTGCTAGAATGGTAACAGATACGCAGTATTTT.

This clonotype was seen more than once but under ten times. V and J are TRBV7-9 and TRBJ2-3; 7 bases line up with TRBD1. V lost 5 bases, J lost 2 bases, and 7 bases stayed unmatched. The CDR3 has 15 residues. CDR1 is SEHNR, CDR2 FQNEAQ, per germline (reference sequence). The CDR3 DNA follows: TGTGCCAGCAGCAAAGGGGACAGCCCCACAGATACGCAGTATTTT. It specifies CASSKGDSPTDTQYF.

The chain carries TRBV6-2 or TRBV6-3 and TRBJ1-1; D not resolved. Germline CDR1 is MNHEY and CDR2 is SVGEGT. CDR3 length: 13 amino acids. Trimming shortened V by 7 bases and J by 0 bases, and 9 bases separated the two germline ends. The CDR3 DNA reads TGTGCCAGCAAAGATGGGATGAACACTGAAGCTTTCTTT. Protein: CASKDGMNTEAFF.